The rows below give T cell receptor beta chains drawn from one sample of a study of shared clonotypes between healthy human individuals. TCRdb's copy holds only in-frame clones and misses some; the assay was immunoSEQ multiplex PCR. The sample carries 800,000 to 1,200,000 clones, 75% to 85% recorded once. The sequenced sample was memory CD4+ T cells from PBMCs. These receptors were collected from a man between 18 and 35 years old in good health. Some clones in this sample may be carry-over from other donors' samples. The CDR3 runs from the conserved cysteine through the conserved F or W. The D gene is left open where the match is weak. Clone size appears in some rows only: once, few, many, or a class for an expanded clone.

j_gene | v_gene | abundance | d_gene | CDR3nt | CDR3aa
TRBJ2-7 | TRBV5-1 | NA | TRBD1 | TGCGCCAGCAGCTTACTCCCCGGGACAGGGGGATCCTACGAGCAGTACTTC | CASSLLPGTGGSYEQYF
TRBJ1-1 | TRBV4-1 | NA | NA | TGCGCCAGCAGCCTCTCCCCGAGGGGGGACACTGAAGCTTTCTTT | CASSLSPRGDTEAFF
TRBJ1-3 | TRBV6-5 | NA | NA | TGTGCCAGCAGTCTTGGGGGAGCGTCAGGAAACACCATATATTTT | CASSLGGASGNTIYF
TRBJ2-7 | TRBV27 | NA | NA | TGTGCCAGCAGTTTGAATGGTCTTACTTCCTACGAGCAGTACTTC | CASSLNGLTSYEQYF
TRBJ1-3 | TRBV11-1 | NA | NA | TGTGCCAGCAGCTTCTCGGACGGTCCTGGAAACACCATATATTTT | CASSFSDGPGNTIYF
TRBJ2-1 | TRBV28 | NA | TRBD1 | TGTGCCAGTCTCAAAGGGACAGGGGCGTTCAATGAGCAGTTCTTC | CASLKGTGAFNEQFF
TRBJ1-3 | TRBV7-3 | NA | NA | TGTGCCAGCAGTCTGGGGACCTCTGGAAACACCATATATTTT | CASSLGTSGNTIYF
TRBJ2-3 | TRBV6-1 | NA | TRBD2 | TGTGCCAGCAGTGGCCACACTAGCGGGAAGGATACGCAGTATTTT | CASSGHTSGKDTQYF
TRBJ2-4 | TRBV27 | NA | TRBD1 | TGTGCCAGCAGTTTAAGGTCCCCCCTACAGGGGACCAAAAACATTCAGTACTTC | CASSLRSPLQGTKNIQYF
TRBJ1-1 | TRBV28 | NA | TRBD1 | TGTGCCAGCAGTTTATTCGTGGGGACAGGGGACACTGAAGCTTTCTTT | CASSLFVGTGDTEAFF
TRBJ1-1 | TRBV6-6 | NA | NA | TGTGCCAGCAGTTCCTCCTGGGGTACTGAAGCTTTCTTT | CASSSSWGTEAFF
TRBJ2-7 | TRBV23-1 | many | NA | TGCGCCAGCAGTCAAAAGGTAGCTCCTGAATCCTACGAGCAGTACTTC | CASSQKVAPESYEQYF
TRBJ1-2 | TRBV6-1 | NA | NA | TGTGCCAGCAGTGAAGGTGTGTGGGCCGGCTACACCTTC | CASSEGVWAGYTF
TRBJ2-2 | TRBV27 | NA | NA | TGTGCCAGCAGTTTATCGCGTAGCGAATTCGGAACGAACACCGGGGAGCTGTTTTTT | CASSLSRSEFGTNTGELFF
TRBJ1-1 | TRBV18 | NA | TRBD1 | TGTGCCAGCTCACCTCGGACAGGGGAGAACACTGAAGCTTTCTTT | CASSPRTGENTEAFF
TRBJ1-5 | TRBV28 | NA | NA | TGTGCCAGCAGTCGGTCGACCCGGGGGGACCAGCCCCAGCATTTT | CASSRSTRGDQPQHF
TRBJ2-7 | TRBV7-8 | NA | TRBD2 | TGTGCCAGCAGCTTCACTAGCGCCCGCTCCTACGAGCAGTACTTC | CASSFTSARSYEQYF
TRBJ2-7 | TRBV2 | NA | NA | TGTGCCAGCAAGAAAGGGGCGGACGAGCAGTACTTC | CASKKGADEQYF
TRBJ2-3 | TRBV7-9 | NA | NA | TGTGCCAGCAGCTTTTACAGGGAAAGCACAGATACGCAGTATTTT | CASSFYRESTDTQYF